The 25 T cell receptor beta chains given below trace back to one sample, sequenced in a study of CD8 T cells in Susac syndrome (dated by TCRdb to about 2019). Library generation was performed with the immunoSEQ multiplex PCR assay. RNA was extracted with the RNeasy kit and about 0.5 to 1 ug was reverse transcribed using random hexamers. In TCRdb, the public reads were trimmed at Q25 with fastp and aligned with MiXCR, with productive beta chains retained. Rows are combined by CDR3 protein, so each entry shows the most common genes and DNA. The sample table shows approximately 190,000 distinct CDR3 sequences, and more than 90% are seen once. The ten largest clonotypes hold approximately 0.093% of the sample. Sequenced: CD4+ T cells from PBMCs. The source of these receptors is a human donor with multiple sclerosis.

The chain is built from TRBV20-1 and TRBJ1-1, with a possible D match to TRBD1 (5 bases). Trimming shortened V by 0 bases and J by 1 base, and 12 bases separated the two germline ends. The CDR3 length is 15 residues. Germline CDR1 DFQATT, CDR2 SNEGSKA (reference sequence). CDR3 region: CSARDFQGTNTEAFF. For the CDR3, the DNA is TGCAGTGCTAGAGATTTCCAGGGAACGAACACTGAAGCTTTCTTT.

The chain joins TRBV20-1 to TRBJ1-2; possibly TRBD1 for D (6 bases). Germline CDR1 is DFQATT and CDR2 is SNEGSKA (reference sequence). The CDR3 contains 13 residues. Trimming removed 6 bases from V and 0 bases from J, with 11 bases in between. The CDR3 here is CSAYQGTNYGYTF. CDR3 DNA: TGCAGTGCGTATCAGGGGACTAACTATGGCTACACCTTC.

The rearrangement joins TRBV18 to TRBJ1-2; TRBD1 matches 7 bases. Trimming cost V 3 bases and J 8 bases; bases outside gene matches: 3. Germline CDR1 reads KGHSH; CDR2 reads LQKENI. The CDR3 is 12 residues long. The CDR3 region has the DNA TGTGCCAGCTCACCCGACAGGGAAGGCTACACCTTC. Amino acid sequence: CASSPDREGYTF.

The chain uses TRBV5-4 and TRBJ2-2, with D uncertain. CDR1 SGHNT and CDR2 YYREEE come from the germline V gene (reference sequence). The length of the CDR3 is 14 residues. Trimming cost V 1 base and J 4 bases, with 8 bases left between them. In DNA, the CDR3 is TGTGCCAGCAGCTTGCGCCTGGGCACCGGGGAGCTGTTTTTT. Residues: CASSLRLGTGELFF.

The V gene is TRBV29-1, the J gene TRBJ2-5; D possibly matches TRBD1 or TRBD2 (5 bases each). The CDR3 contains 13 residues. V gave up 5 bases and J gave up 0 bases, with 10 bases separating them. CDR1 SQVTM and CDR2 ANQGSEA come from the germline V gene. The CDR3 reads CSVPGTYQETQYF. Written as DNA, the CDR3 is TGCAGCGTTCCAGGGACCTACCAAGAGACCCAGTACTTC. Looking up the rest from reference TRBV29-1 and TRBJ2-5 gives the full variable domain: SAVISQKPSRDICQRGTSLTIQCQVDSQVTMMFWYRQQPGQSLTLIATANQGSEATYESGFVIDKFPISRPNLTFSTLTVSNMSPEDSSIYLCSVPGTYQETQYFGPGTRLLVL.

V is TRBV27 and J is TRBJ1-2, with D unclear. The CDR3 spans 14 residues. The ends were cut back, 4 bases at V and 8 bases at J, with 17 bases in the middle. CDR1 MNHEY and CDR2 SMNVEV come from the germline V gene (reference sequence). The chain's CDR3 is CASSSYHLADGYTF. CDR3 in DNA: TGTGCCAGCAGTTCTTACCACCTAGCGGACGGCTACACCTTC.

The chain links TRBV11-2 to TRBJ2-1; 9 bases agree with TRBD2. The CDR3 totals 18 residues. The V gene's germline CDR1 is SGHAT and CDR2 FQNNGV. Losses at the gene ends were 4 bases for V and 5 bases for J; bases not matched to a gene: 15. The CDR3 here is CASSSVLAGVRGNNEQFF. The CDR3 DNA reads as TGTGCCAGCAGCTCGGTACTAGCGGGTGTCCGGGGAAACAATGAGCAGTTCTTC.

The chain carries TRBV20-1 and TRBJ2-1, with 8 bases fitting TRBD2. The V and J ends lost 6 bases and 8 bases, in that order; junction bases with no gene match: 9. CDR1 and CDR2 (germline): DFQATT, SNEGSKA (reference sequence). The CDR3 covers 13 residues. The CDR3 loop is CSAVSGTSYEQFF. The CDR3 DNA sequence: TGCAGTGCCGTTTCCGGGACTAGTTATGAGCAGTTCTTC.

The gene calls are TRBV24-1 and TRBJ1-5; 8 nucleotides match TRBD1. CDR3 length: 13 residues. The germline gives CDR1 KGHDR, CDR2 SFDVKD. V shed 7 bases, J shed 5 bases, and the junction held 3 bases outside the gene matches. CDR3 loop: CATRGQAHQPQHF. The CDR3 DNA is TGTGCCACCAGGGGACAGGCCCATCAGCCCCAGCATTTT.

The CDR3 loop reads CSARQGGQPQHF. The CDR3 DNA sequence: TGCAGTGCTCGACAGGGGGGTCAGCCCCAGCATTTT. J is TRBJ1-5 and V is TRBV20-1; TRBD1 agrees at 9 bases. The germline V gene encodes CDR1 DFQATT and CDR2 SNEGSKA (reference sequence). The V and J ends lost 5 bases and 6 bases, in that order; junction bases with no gene match: 2. CDR3 length: 12 residues.

This chain joins TRBV7-2 and TRBJ2-1, with no clear D. Trimming shortened V by 2 bases and J by 7 bases, and 15 bases separated the two germline ends. From germline, CDR1 is SGHTA and CDR2 FQGNSA. The CDR3 is 15 amino acids. The CDR3 loop is CASSLRLVYSNEQFF. The CDR3 nucleotides read TGTGCCAGCAGCTTAAGGCTTGTTTACAGTAATGAGCAGTTCTTC.

This clonotype was picked up one time. The V call is TRBV20-1, the J call TRBJ2-3; D is undetermined. CDR1 is DFQATT and CDR2 is SNEGSKA in the germline V gene (reference sequence). V was clipped by 6 bases and J by 6 bases, with 10 bases between them. This CDR3 has 11 residues. The DNA for the CDR3 is TGCAGTGCGCTTTTAGGTGATACGCAGTATTTT. This translates into CSALLGDTQYF.

This clonotype was found once. This chain uses TRBV29-1 with TRBJ1-2; D is undetermined. V lost 6 bases and J 0 bases, leaving 17 bases between the germline ends. Per the germline V gene, CDR1 is SQVTM and CDR2 is ANQGSEA. The CDR3 sequence is 15 residues long. In DNA, the CDR3 is TGCAGCGTATTACCCACGATGCCTACTAACTATGGCTACACCTTC. Protein sequence: CSVLPTMPTNYGYTF.

CDR3 loop: CASSRETDTPYEQYF. For the CDR3, the DNA is TGTGCCAGCAGCCGCGAGACCGACACTCCCTACGAGCAGTACTTC. The chain couples TRBV11-2 to TRBJ2-7, with D unresolved. This CDR3 spans 15 amino acids. The germline V gene has CDR1 SGHAT and CDR2 FQNNGV. The V and J ends lost 5 bases and 2 bases respectively, with 16 bases between them.

This chain uses TRBV2 with TRBJ1-4; D unclear. The CDR3 consists of 13 residues. Trimming left V 7 bases short and J 6 bases short, with 12 bases between. Germline values: CDR1 SNHLY, CDR2 FYNNEI. CDR3 sequence: CASNGDRDEKLFF. The CDR3 DNA is TGTGCCAGCAATGGTGATCGGGATGAAAAACTGTTTTTT.

This sequence joins TRBV7-9 and TRBJ1-2; D is uncertain. The CDR3 extends over 15 amino acids. In germline, CDR1 is SEHNR, CDR2 FQNEAQ (reference sequence). V was trimmed by 7 bases and J by 4 bases, leaving 19 bases between them. CDR3 sequence: CASTASVAEGYGYTF. CDR3 sequence (DNA): TGTGCCAGCACGGCGAGTGTGGCTGAGGGCTATGGCTACACCTTC.

The V gene is TRBV7-9, the J gene TRBJ2-1, with TRBD2 matching over 8 bases. V trimming: 5 bases; J trimming: 8 bases; junction bases outside the gene matches: 8. There are 14 residues in the CDR3. CDR1 and CDR2 from the germline V gene are SEHNR and FQNEAQ (reference sequence). CDR3 residues: CASSQSGSRHEQFF. The CDR3 region has the DNA TGTGCCAGCAGCCAAAGCGGGAGTAGGCATGAGCAGTTCTTC.

This sequence joins TRBV15 and TRBJ1-2; D gene unclear. V lost 0 bases and J 4 bases, leaving 12 bases between the germline ends. CDR1 is LNHNV, CDR2 YYDKDF, per germline (reference sequence). CDR3 length: 15 residues. CDR3 sequence reads: CATSRDRSEVYGYTF. CDR3 coding DNA: TGTGCCACCAGCAGAGATCGGTCTGAGGTCTATGGCTACACCTTC.

J is TRBJ2-5 and V is TRBV5-1; D possibly matches TRBD1 or TRBD2 (5 bases each). Germline lookup yields CDR1 SGHRS and CDR2 YFSETQ. The CDR3 length is 13 residues. V was shortened by 2 bases and J by 10 bases, with 15 bases between the two germline ends. For the CDR3, the DNA is TGCGCCAGCAGCTTCGAAGGCCTGGGGGACCAGTACTTC. It specifies CASSFEGLGDQYF.

The J gene is TRBJ2-1, the V gene TRBV12-3 or TRBV12-4; D may be TRBD2 (6 bases). With 7 bases removed from V and 4 bases from J, the gap between germline ends came to 14 bases. This CDR3 comprises 14 residues. The DNA of the CDR3 is TGTGCCAGCACCCGGGCGGGGAGATACAATGAGCAGTTCTTC. Protein product: CASTRAGRYNEQFF.

The V and J genes are TRBV27 and TRBJ2-3; D is undetermined. Trimming took 5 bases from V and 2 from J, leaving 14 bases between them. The CDR3 has 15 residues. Germline V gives CDR1 MNHEY, CDR2 SMNVEV (reference sequence). In nucleotides, the CDR3 is TGTGCCAGCAGTAGGTCGATTGGGCCCACAGATACGCAGTATTTT. It translates to CASSRSIGPTDTQYF.

This sequence joins TRBV21-1 and TRBJ1-5; the table's D call TRBD1 went unverified against the DNA. TRBV21-1 is a recognized pseudogene. CDR3 length equals 14 residues. Here the CDR3 reads CANIARDSHQPQHF. In DNA, the CDR3 is TGTGCCAACATCGCAAGGGACAGCCATCAGCCCCAGCATTTT.

The chain recombines TRBV6-5 with TRBJ1-1; D gene unclear. CDR3 length: 14 residues. CDR1 is MNHEY, CDR2 SVGAGI, per germline. V was trimmed by 0 bases and J by 7 bases, leaving 12 bases between them. CDR3 region: CASSYSTGQLEAFF. The CDR3 DNA follows: TGTGCCAGCAGTTACTCGACTGGTCAGCTTGAAGCTTTCTTT.

Here the CDR3 reads CASSRLTGRGGNTDTQYF. Written as DNA, the CDR3 is TGCGCCAGCAGTCGTCTTACAGGGCGGGGAGGAAACACAGATACGCAGTATTTT. The gene calls are TRBV4-1 and TRBJ2-3; D possibly uses TRBD1 or TRBD2 (6 bases each). Trimming shortened V by 6 bases and J by 2 bases, and 24 bases separated the two germline ends. The CDR3 is made up of 18 amino acids. Looked up from germline, CDR1 is MGHRA and CDR2 is YSYEKL.

The chain is built from TRBV2 and TRBJ1-1; D may be TRBD1 (5 bases). Trimming stripped 4 bases from V and 1 base from J, with 10 bases between. Germline-derived CDR1 and CDR2 are SNHLY and FYNNEI. The length of the CDR3 is 14 residues. CDR3 nucleotide sequence: TGTGCCAGCAGTGGTCCAAGGGGGAACACTGAAGCTTTCTTT. Protein sequence: CASSGPRGNTEAFF.